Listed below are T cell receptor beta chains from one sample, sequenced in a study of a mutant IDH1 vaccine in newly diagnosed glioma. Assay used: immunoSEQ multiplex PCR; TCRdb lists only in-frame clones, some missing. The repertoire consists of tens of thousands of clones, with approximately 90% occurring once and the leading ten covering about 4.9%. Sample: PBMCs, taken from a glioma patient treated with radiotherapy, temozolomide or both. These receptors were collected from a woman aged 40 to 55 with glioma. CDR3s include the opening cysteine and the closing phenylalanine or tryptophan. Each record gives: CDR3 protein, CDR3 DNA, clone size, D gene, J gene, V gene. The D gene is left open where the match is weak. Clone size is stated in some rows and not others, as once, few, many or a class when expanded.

CDR3 protein: CASSEGIASFEAFF
CDR3 DNA: TGTGCCAGCAGTGAAGGTATTGCCTCATTTGAAGCTTTCTTT
clone size: -
D gene: -
J gene: TRBJ1-1
V gene: TRBV6-1

CDR3 protein: CASSYDGGSGNTIYF
CDR3 DNA: TGCGCCAGCAGCTACGACGGGGGGTCTGGAAACACCATATATTTT
clone size: -
D gene: -
J gene: TRBJ1-3
V gene: TRBV4-1

CDR3 protein: CASSLPEDGMGTDTQYF
CDR3 DNA: TGTGCCAGCAGCCTGCCTGAGGACGGGATGGGTACAGATACGCAGTATTTT
clone size: -
D gene: -
J gene: TRBJ2-3
V gene: TRBV4-2

CDR3 protein: CASSLQGAGTEAFF
CDR3 DNA: TGTGCCAGCAGTTTACAGGGGGCGGGCACTGAAGCTTTCTTT
clone size: -
D gene: TRBD1
J gene: TRBJ1-1
V gene: TRBV28

CDR3 protein: CASSFRAGGQPQHF
CDR3 DNA: TGTGCCAGCAGCTTTAGGGCAGGGGGTCAGCCCCAGCATTTT
clone size: -
D gene: TRBD1
J gene: TRBJ1-5
V gene: TRBV5-6

CDR3 protein: CAWSTGNSGNTIYF
CDR3 DNA: TGTGCCTGGAGTACAGGAAACTCTGGAAACACCATATATTTT
clone size: once
D gene: -
J gene: TRBJ1-3
V gene: TRBV30

CDR3 protein: CASGTTGERNTIYF
CDR3 DNA: TGTGCCAGCGGAACGACAGGGGAGAGAAACACCATATATTTT
clone size: few
D gene: TRBD1
J gene: TRBJ1-3
V gene: TRBV6-6

CDR3 protein: CASSPTGYEQYF
CDR3 DNA: TGTGCCAGCTCACCAACAGGATACGAGCAGTACTTC
clone size: -
D gene: -
J gene: TRBJ2-7
V gene: TRBV18

CDR3 protein: CASGKGGTEAFF
CDR3 DNA: TGTGCCAGCGGCAAGGGGGGCACTGAAGCTTTCTTT
clone size: -
D gene: -
J gene: TRBJ1-1
V gene: TRBV6-5

CDR3 protein: CASSQEQRGTQYF
CDR3 DNA: TGTGCCAGCAGCCAAGAACAGCGAGGGACGCAGTATTTT
clone size: once
D gene: -
J gene: TRBJ2-3
V gene: TRBV14

CDR3 protein: CASSESLVPQEQYF
CDR3 DNA: TGCGCCAGCAGTGAGTCGTTGGTCCCTCAGGAGCAGTACTTC
clone size: once
D gene: -
J gene: TRBJ2-7
V gene: TRBV10-1

CDR3 protein: CASSPDRGSEAFF
CDR3 DNA: TGTGCCAGCAGCCCCGACAGGGGAAGTGAAGCTTTCTTT
clone size: few
D gene: TRBD1
J gene: TRBJ1-1
V gene: TRBV7-8

CDR3 protein: CAWSQSSNYGYTF
CDR3 DNA: TGTGCCTGGAGTCAGTCGTCTAACTATGGCTACACCTTC
clone size: few
D gene: -
J gene: TRBJ1-2
V gene: TRBV30

CDR3 protein: CASTREGQGSYEQYF
CDR3 DNA: TGTGCCAGCACCCGGGAGGGACAGGGATCCTACGAGCAGTACTTC
clone size: few
D gene: -
J gene: TRBJ2-7
V gene: TRBV6-5

CDR3 protein: CAWSVEGYYGYTF
CDR3 DNA: TGTGCCTGGAGTGTGGAAGGGTACTATGGCTACACCTTC
clone size: -
D gene: -
J gene: TRBJ1-2
V gene: TRBV30

CDR3 protein: CAWTGGDYGYTF
CDR3 DNA: TGTGCCTGGACAGGGGGCGATTATGGCTACACCTTC
clone size: once
D gene: TRBD1
J gene: TRBJ1-2
V gene: TRBV30

CDR3 protein: CASSSTGYYEQYF
CDR3 DNA: TGTGCCAGCAGTTCAACAGGTTACTACGAGCAGTACTTC
clone size: -
D gene: -
J gene: TRBJ2-7
V gene: TRBV6-5